The 3 T cell receptor beta chains below all came from one sample that was sequenced in a study of cytotoxic CD8 clonotypes in ibrutinib-treated CLL. Assay used: immunoSEQ multiplex PCR; TCRdb lists only in-frame clones, some missing. The repertoire holds around 310,000 clones, with roughly 79% as singletons. The input for sequencing was PBMCs, taken before ibrutinib treatment. The receptors shown here come from a human donor with chronic lymphocytic leukemia.

The chain employs TRBV20-1 and TRBJ2-7, with a possible D match to TRBD2 (5 bases). Trimming left V 7 bases short and J 2 bases short, with 9 bases between. Germline-derived CDR1 and CDR2 are DFQATT and SNEGSKA (reference sequence). This CDR3 comprises 11 residues. CDR3 protein: CSGGAAYEQYF. The DNA for the CDR3 is TGCAGTGGAGGAGCGGCCTACGAGCAGTACTTC.

This clone came up once. The chain employs TRBV10-3 and TRBJ1-2; 9 nucleotides align to TRBD1. The CDR3 is made up of 15 amino acids. CDR1 is ENHRY, CDR2 SYGVKD, per germline. V dropped 8 bases and J dropped 6; count of bases not matched to a gene: 13. The DNA for the CDR3 is TGTGCCATCGGGGGACCGGGACAGGGTTCCAATGGCTACACCTTC. Encoded protein: CAIGGPGQGSNGYTF.

CDR3 in amino acids: CASSSIHRGTLYEQYF. CDR3 nucleotide sequence: TGTGCCAGCAGCTCTATCCATAGGGGGACCCTATACGAGCAGTACTTC. This chain connects TRBV7-7 to TRBJ2-7, with a possible D match to TRBD1 (6 bases). V lost 4 bases to trimming and J lost 4 bases, with 20 bases between them. The CDR3 loop spans 16 amino acids. CDR1 and CDR2 (germline): SSHAT, FNYEAQ (reference sequence). Based on the CDR3 plus reference TRBV7-7 and TRBJ2-7, the full variable domain is GAGVSQSPRYKVTKRGQDVTLRCDPISSHATLYWYQQALGQGPEFLTYFNYEAQPDKSGLPSDRFSAERPEGSISTLTIQRTEQRDSAMYRCASSSIHRGTLYEQYFGPGTRLTVT.